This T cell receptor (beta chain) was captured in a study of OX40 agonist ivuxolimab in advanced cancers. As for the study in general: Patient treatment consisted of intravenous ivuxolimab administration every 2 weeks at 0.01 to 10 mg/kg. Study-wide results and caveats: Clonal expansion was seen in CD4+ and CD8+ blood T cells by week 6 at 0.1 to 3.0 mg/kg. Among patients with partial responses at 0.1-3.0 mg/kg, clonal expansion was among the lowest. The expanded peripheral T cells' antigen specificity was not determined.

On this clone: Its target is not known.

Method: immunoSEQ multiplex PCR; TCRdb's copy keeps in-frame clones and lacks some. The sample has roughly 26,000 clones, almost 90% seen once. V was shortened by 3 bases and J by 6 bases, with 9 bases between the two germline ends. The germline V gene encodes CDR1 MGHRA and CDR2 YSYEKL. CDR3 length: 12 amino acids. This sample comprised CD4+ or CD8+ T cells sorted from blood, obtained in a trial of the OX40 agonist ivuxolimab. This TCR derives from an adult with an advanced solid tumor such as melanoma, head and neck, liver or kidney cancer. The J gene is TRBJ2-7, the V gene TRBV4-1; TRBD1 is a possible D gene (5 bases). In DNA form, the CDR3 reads TGCGCCAGCAGCCATCAGGGTGGCGAGCAGTACTTC. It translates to CASSHQGGEQYF.